This TCR beta chain was sequenced in a study of T cell repertoires in cytomegalovirus infection. TCRdb re-called the reads through MiXCR, storing one row per CDR3 protein. The sample records about 89,000 distinct CDR3 sequences, approximately 30% being singletons. The study's findings and limits: Carriers of CMV plus the relevant HLA were identified by cumulative public TCR beta family frequency.

This clonotype was recorded a few times. Its antigen is not known. CDR1 is DFQATT, CDR2 SNEGSKA, per germline (reference sequence). The V end lost 0 bases, the J end lost 3 bases, and 6 bases lay between the germline ends. This CDR3 comprises 13 residues. V is TRBV20-1 and J is TRBJ2-1; D is unclear. The sample was CD8+ T cells from cultured PBMCs, taken from culture after CMV antigen stimulation. The receptor comes from a human donor in good health (CMV status not recorded). Some clones in this sample may be carry-over from other donors' samples. This chain's CDR3 is CSARDGYYNEQFF. The CDR3 DNA reads as TGCAGTGCTAGAGATGGTTACTACAATGAGCAGTTCTTC.